The entry below describes one T cell receptor beta chain. This sample is part of a study of siplizumab effects on memory and regulatory T cells. Only in-frame clones appear in the TCRdb table, and some are missing; sequencing was by immunoSEQ multiplex PCR. The table shows some 46,000 clones, with more than 85% occurring only once. V was trimmed by 0 bases and J by 6 bases, leaving 12 bases between them. Germline V CDR1 and CDR2: MNHEY, SMNVEV (reference sequence). This CDR3 comprises 14 residues. The J gene is TRBJ2-7, the V gene TRBV27; D is ambiguous. The receptor was isolated from a human donor in good health. The sequenced sample was CD8+ T cells sorted from blood. The CDR3 nucleotides are TGTGCCAGCAGTTTATCGACAAATTGGATCGAGCAGTACTTC. Protein sequence: CASSLSTNWIEQYF.